The 18 T cell receptor beta chains reported below all come from one sample, sequenced in a study of cytomegalovirus exposure and HLA in healthy donors. The PCR employed 60 Vbeta primers together with 13 Jbeta primers. Assay used: immunoSEQ multiplex PCR; TCRdb lists only in-frame clones, some missing. The data hold some 150,000 clones, with roughly 76% observed a single time. The specimen sequenced was PBMCs. These receptors all come from a human donor in good health.

The chain couples TRBV6-5 to TRBJ2-2; TRBD2 is a possible D gene (5 bases). The V and J ends lost 0 bases and 3 bases respectively, with 11 bases between them. The CDR3 is 16 amino acids. The V gene's germline CDR1 is MNHEY and CDR2 SVGAGI. This chain's CDR3 is CASSYSGRRDTGELFF. The DNA of the CDR3 is TGTGCCAGCAGTTACTCCGGCAGGCGGGACACCGGGGAGCTGTTTTTT.

In this sample, this clone turned up once. The chain joins TRBV2 to TRBJ1-2; D call uncertain. Deletions cut 2 bases from V and 4 bases from J, with 11 bases between. The germline CDR1 and CDR2 sequences are SNHLY and FYNNEI. There are 14 residues in the CDR3. CDR3 sequence reads: CASSERRKTYGYTF. The CDR3, as DNA: TGTGCCAGCAGTGAAAGGCGGAAAACCTATGGCTACACCTTC.

Details on this clone: The junction does not match germline at one end; this may be a read error. The rearrangement joins TRBV7-7 to TRBJ2-6; 10 bases map to TRBD1. The CDR3 has 15 residues. Germline assignment: CDR1 SSHAT and CDR2 FNYEAQ (reference sequence). The DNA of the CDR3 is TGTGCTAGCAGCAAGACAGGGGGCTCGGCCAACGTCCTGACTTTC. As protein: CASSKTGGSANVLTF.

The V gene is TRBV15, the J gene TRBJ2-3; possible D gene TRBD1, 5 bases. Trimming took 0 bases from V and 4 from J, leaving 8 bases between them. The germline V gene encodes CDR1 LNHNV and CDR2 YYDKDF (reference sequence). The CDR3 has 14 residues. CDR3 protein: CATSRDLGADTQYF. In DNA, the CDR3 is TGTGCCACCAGCAGAGACCTAGGGGCAGATACGCAGTATTTT.

V and J are TRBV9 and TRBJ1-5; 10 nucleotides line up with TRBD1. CDR3 length: 14 residues. J lost 6 bases, V lost 3 bases, and 3 bases had no gene match. Germline CDR1 is SGDLS and CDR2 is YYNGEE. The CDR3 sequence is CASSDGTGVQPQHF. The CDR3 coding sequence is TGTGCCAGCAGCGACGGGACAGGGGTTCAGCCCCAGCATTTT.

This clone was counted once. The J gene is TRBJ2-7, the V gene TRBV10-3; TRBD2 matches at 10 bases. The trim removed 8 bases at V and 4 bases at J, leaving 8 bases unmatched. Germline V CDR1 and CDR2: ENHRY, SYGVKD. The CDR3 loop spans 14 amino acids. The CDR3 region is CAIEPAGGRYEQYF. In nucleotides, the CDR3 is TGTGCCATCGAGCCAGCGGGGGGGCGATACGAGCAGTACTTC.

The rearrangement uses TRBV2 and TRBJ2-3; D possibly corresponds to TRBD2 (5 bases). Germline-derived CDR1 and CDR2 are SNHLY and FYNNEI. Trimming pared 7 bases from V and 4 bases from J, leaving 15 bases between. CDR3 length: 14 amino acids. For the CDR3, the DNA is TGTGCCAGCACCCTGAGGGCTGCCGCAGATACGCAGTATTTT. Its translation: CASTLRAAADTQYF.

The rearrangement joins TRBV2 to TRBJ1-1, with 10 nucleotides matching TRBD1. Germline CDR1 is SNHLY and CDR2 is FYNNEI. Trimming took 3 bases from V and 5 from J; bases not matched to a gene: 9. The CDR3 has 16 residues. The CDR3 reads CASSDSILGQGTEAFF. As DNA, the CDR3 is TGTGCCAGCAGTGATAGTATTTTGGGACAGGGGACTGAAGCTTTCTTT.

The chain couples TRBV27 to TRBJ1-6; no reliable D call. Germline CDR1 and CDR2: MNHEY and SMNVEV (reference sequence). The CDR3 is made up of 13 amino acids. Trimming cost V 5 bases and J 7 bases, with 9 bases left between them. CDR3: CASSTAGNSPLHF. In DNA form, the CDR3 reads TGTGCCAGCAGTACGGCAGGCAATTCACCCCTCCACTTT.

This chain links TRBV19 with TRBJ1-5; 9 bases are shared with TRBD1. CDR3 length: 17 residues. Germline V gene data show CDR1 as LNHDA and CDR2 as SQIVND (reference sequence). V shed 4 bases, J shed 4 bases, and the junction held 11 bases outside the gene matches. The DNA for the CDR3 is TGTGCCAGTAGTACCCCTACGGACAGGGGAACAAATCAGCCCCAGCATTTT. Amino acids: CASSTPTDRGTNQPQHF.

The chain links TRBV5-1 to TRBJ2-3; no clear D gene. CDR1 is SGHRS, CDR2 YFSETQ, per germline. The CDR3 runs to 15 residues. Trimming cost V 0 bases and J 0 bases, with 8 bases left between them. CDR3 sequence reads: CASSLGATSTDTQYF. In nucleotides, the CDR3 is TGCGCCAGCAGCTTGGGAGCAACTAGCACAGATACGCAGTATTTT.

A single count supports this clone. The chain combines TRBV4-2 with TRBJ2-3; D might be TRBD2 (6 bases). CDR3 size: 14 residues. The germline V gene has CDR1 LGHNA and CDR2 YNFKEQ. V was cut by 1 base and J by 7 bases, with 12 bases left in between. CDR3 protein: CASSQVREQNTQYF. Written as DNA, the CDR3 is TGTGCCAGCAGCCAAGTCCGGGAGCAAAATACGCAGTATTTT.

This clone turned up a few times. The chain couples TRBV5-6 to TRBJ2-3, with a possible D match to TRBD1 (6 bases). In germline, CDR1 is SGHDT, CDR2 YYEEEE. The CDR3 loop spans 17 amino acids. With 4 bases removed from V and 4 bases from J, the gap between germline ends came to 22 bases. CDR3 sequence: CASSQAEDSLWADTQYF. For the CDR3, the DNA is TGTGCCAGCAGCCAGGCGGAGGACAGCCTATGGGCAGATACGCAGTATTTT.

This chain joins TRBV15 and TRBJ2-7, with a possible D match to TRBD2 (5 bases). Between the trimmed V and J ends, which lost 3 bases and 4 bases, there was a span of 19 bases. Per germline, CDR1 LNHNV and CDR2 YYDKDF (reference sequence). CDR3 length: 16 amino acids. The CDR3 is CATSRGIGELVYEQYF. DNA of the CDR3: TGTGCCACCAGCAGGGGGATCGGGGAGCTCGTTTACGAGCAGTACTTC.

The rearrangement links TRBV5-1 to TRBJ2-5; perhaps TRBD2 as D (5 bases). The germline V gene encodes CDR1 SGHRS and CDR2 YFSETQ. Deletions cut 3 bases from V and 5 bases from J, with 8 bases between. The CDR3 spans 12 residues. In DNA, the CDR3 is TGCGCCAGCAGCTCGAGGAGGGAGACCCAGTACTTC. This translates into CASSSRRETQYF.

This chain connects TRBV5-5 to TRBJ2-3; 8 bases are a match to TRBD2. The trim removed 1 base at V and 0 bases at J, leaving 4 bases unmatched. The CDR3 totals 16 residues. Germline V gene sequence: CDR1 SGHKS, CDR2 YYEKEE (reference sequence). The CDR3 sequence: CASSLQPGGSTDTQYF. CDR3 DNA: TGTGCCAGCAGCTTGCAACCGGGAGGGAGCACAGATACGCAGTATTTT.

Only one count was recorded for this clone. Other DNA sequences in this sample translate to the same CDR3. The chain uses TRBV10-3 and TRBJ2-7, with D possibly matching TRBD1 (6 bases). This CDR3 is built from 12 residues. Trimming removed 3 bases at V and 3 bases at J, with 6 bases between. Germline CDR1 ENHRY, CDR2 SYGVKD. CDR3 in DNA: TGTGCCATCAGTGAAGGGGGCTACGAGCAGTACTTC. This translates into CAISEGGYEQYF.

The chain has TRBV7-9 and TRBJ2-7, with D maybe TRBD1 (6 bases). V was shortened by 5 bases and J by 1 base, with 15 bases between the two germline ends. The CDR3 spans 15 residues. CDR1 SEHNR and CDR2 FQNEAQ come from the germline V gene (reference sequence). The CDR3 DNA reads as TGTGCCAGCAGCCCCCAGGCAGGGGATTCCTACGAGCAGTACTTC. The encoded protein is CASSPQAGDSYEQYF.